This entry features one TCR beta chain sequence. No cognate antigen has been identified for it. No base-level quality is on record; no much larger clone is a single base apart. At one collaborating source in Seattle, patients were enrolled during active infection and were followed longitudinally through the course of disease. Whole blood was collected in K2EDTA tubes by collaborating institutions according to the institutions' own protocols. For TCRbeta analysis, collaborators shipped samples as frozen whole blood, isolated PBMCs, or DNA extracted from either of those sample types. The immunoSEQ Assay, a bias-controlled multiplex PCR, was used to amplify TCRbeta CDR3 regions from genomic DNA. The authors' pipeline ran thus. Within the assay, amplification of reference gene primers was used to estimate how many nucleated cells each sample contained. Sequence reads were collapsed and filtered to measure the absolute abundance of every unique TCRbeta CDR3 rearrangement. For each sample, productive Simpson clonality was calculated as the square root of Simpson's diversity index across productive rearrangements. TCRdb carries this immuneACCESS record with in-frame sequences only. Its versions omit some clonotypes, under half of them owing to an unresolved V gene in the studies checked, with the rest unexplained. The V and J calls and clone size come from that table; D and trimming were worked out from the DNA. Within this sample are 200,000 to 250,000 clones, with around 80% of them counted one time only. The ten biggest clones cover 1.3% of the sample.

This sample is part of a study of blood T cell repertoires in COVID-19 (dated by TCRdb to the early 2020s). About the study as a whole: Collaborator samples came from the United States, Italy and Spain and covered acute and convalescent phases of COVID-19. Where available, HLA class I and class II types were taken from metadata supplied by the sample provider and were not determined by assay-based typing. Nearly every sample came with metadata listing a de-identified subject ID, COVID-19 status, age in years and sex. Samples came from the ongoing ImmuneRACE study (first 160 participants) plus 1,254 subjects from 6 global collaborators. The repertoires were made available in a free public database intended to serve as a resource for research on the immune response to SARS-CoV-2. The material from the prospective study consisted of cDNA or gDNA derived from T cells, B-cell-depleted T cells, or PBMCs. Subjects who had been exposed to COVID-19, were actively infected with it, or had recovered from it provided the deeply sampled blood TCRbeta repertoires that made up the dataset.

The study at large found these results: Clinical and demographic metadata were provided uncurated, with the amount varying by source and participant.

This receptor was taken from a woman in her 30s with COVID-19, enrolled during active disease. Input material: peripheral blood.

The base sequence is TGTGCCAGCAGCTCTTTAGGGACAGGGGGCTTGAACACCGGGGAGCTGTTTTTT. Its translation reads: CASSSLGTGGLNTGELFF. The chain uses TRBV5-5 and TRBJ2-2; 12 junctional bases match TRBD1. From the cysteine up to the phenylalanine, the CDR3 has a length of 18 residues. Just CDR3 DNA is preserved here, 54 bases in frame from base 1. Taken from the germline V gene (reference sequence), the CDR1 and CDR2 loops are SGHKS and YYEKEE. The junction shows trimming of 3 bases on V and 1 base on J, and the gene matches do not reach 7 bases of it. Reference TRBV5-5 and TRBJ2-2 genes cover what lies past the CDR3, so the full variable domain is DAGVTQSPTHLIKTRGQQVTLRCSPISGHKSVSWYQQVLGQGPQFIFQYYEKEERGRGNFPDRFSARQFPNYSSELNVNALLLGDSALYLCASSSLGTGGLNTGELFFGEGSRLTVL.